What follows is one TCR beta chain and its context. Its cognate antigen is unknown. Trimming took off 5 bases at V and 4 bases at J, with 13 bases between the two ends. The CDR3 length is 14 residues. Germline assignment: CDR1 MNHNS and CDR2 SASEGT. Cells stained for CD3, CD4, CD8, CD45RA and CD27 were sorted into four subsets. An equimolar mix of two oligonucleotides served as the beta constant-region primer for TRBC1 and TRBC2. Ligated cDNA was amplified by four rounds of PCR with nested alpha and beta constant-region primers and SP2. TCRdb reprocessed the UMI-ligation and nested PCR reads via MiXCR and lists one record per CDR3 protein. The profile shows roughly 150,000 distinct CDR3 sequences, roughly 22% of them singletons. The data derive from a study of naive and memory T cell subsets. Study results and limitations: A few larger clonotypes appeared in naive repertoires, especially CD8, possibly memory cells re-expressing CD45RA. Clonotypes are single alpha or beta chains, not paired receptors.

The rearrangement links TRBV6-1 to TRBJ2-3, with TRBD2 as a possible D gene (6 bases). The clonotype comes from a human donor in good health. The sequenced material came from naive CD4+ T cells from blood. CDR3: CASSQRLGPDTQYF. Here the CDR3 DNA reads TGTGCCAGCAGTCAACGACTAGGGCCAGATACGCAGTATTTT.